Shown below are 20 T cell receptor beta chains from a single sample sequenced in a study of OX40 agonist ivuxolimab in advanced cancers. Assay used: immunoSEQ multiplex PCR; TCRdb lists only in-frame clones, some missing. The table has 60,000 to 100,000 clones, around 86% seen once. The sequences come from CD4+ or CD8+ T cells sorted from blood, collected in a trial of the OX40 agonist ivuxolimab. These receptors originate from an adult with an advanced solid tumor such as melanoma, head and neck, liver or kidney cancer.

This clone was detected only once. The rearrangement uses TRBV19 and TRBJ1-1, with 8 bases that match TRBD1. J was trimmed by 10 bases and V by 5 bases; bases with no gene match: 12. Germline assignment: CDR1 LNHDA and CDR2 SQIVND (reference sequence). The CDR3 extends over 14 amino acids. The CDR3 spells CASSGSGQAFGAFF. The CDR3 DNA reads TGTGCCAGTAGTGGATCGGGACAGGCCTTTGGAGCTTTCTTT.

This chain connects TRBV6-1 to TRBJ2-7; 8 nucleotides agree with TRBD1. CDR3 length: 15 amino acids. V was clipped by 2 bases and J by 1 base; unmatched bases: 4. Germline CDR1 and CDR2: MNHNS and SASEGT. The CDR3 here is CASSEQGALSYEQYF. In nucleotides, the CDR3 is TGTGCCAGCAGTGAACAGGGGGCTTTATCCTACGAGCAGTACTTC.

The CDR3 DNA reads TGTGCCAGCACCACTAACGGGGGGAGGGATGGCTACACCTTC. Its translation is CASTTNGGRDGYTF. This sequence joins TRBV6-5 and TRBJ1-2; D may be TRBD1 (5 bases). Germline CDR1 is MNHEY and CDR2 is SVGAGI. V dropped 7 bases and J dropped 6 bases, with 18 bases sitting between them. The CDR3 totals 14 residues.

The chain uses TRBV7-8 and TRBJ2-7; D remains ambiguous. The CDR3 extends over 14 amino acids. Germline lookup yields CDR1 SGHVS and CDR2 FQNEAQ. Trimming pared 5 bases from V and 3 bases from J, leaving 14 bases between. This chain's CDR3 is CASSPGRSVYEQYF. CDR3 sequence (DNA): TGTGCCAGCAGCCCCGGGCGTTCTGTCTACGAGCAGTACTTC.

The chain is built from TRBV27 and TRBJ1-5, with D tentatively TRBD1 (5 bases). The V end lost 3 bases, the J end lost 4 bases, and 13 bases lay between the germline ends. The CDR3 covers 15 residues. Germline V gene lookup returns CDR1 MNHEY and CDR2 SMNVEV (reference sequence). The DNA of the CDR3 is TGTGCCAGCAGTTTTATGGGGGAGAGAAATCAGCCCCAGCATTTT. This gives the protein CASSFMGERNQPQHF.

The J gene is TRBJ1-3, the V gene TRBV10-1; D call uncertain. The CDR3 has 15 residues. In germline, CDR1 is WNHNN, CDR2 SYGVQD (reference sequence). The V and J ends lost 3 bases and 2 bases respectively, with 11 bases between them. CDR3: CASSDGSDAGNTIYF. The DNA of the CDR3 is TGCGCCAGCAGTGATGGCAGCGACGCTGGAAACACCATATATTTT.

The chain employs TRBV6-1 and TRBJ1-5; 10 nucleotides line up with TRBD1. V gave up 6 bases and J gave up 10 bases; unmatched junction bases: 9. This CDR3 is 14 amino acids long. Germline CDR1 is MNHNS and CDR2 is SASEGT. The CDR3 loop is CASSADRGRSPQHF. CDR3 sequence (DNA): TGTGCCAGCAGCGCAGACAGGGGGCGAAGCCCCCAGCATTTT.

This rearrangement joins TRBV13 to TRBJ2-3, with 13 positions matching TRBD2. Per germline, CDR1 PRHDT and CDR2 FYEKMQ (reference sequence). The CDR3 has 16 residues. V lost 6 bases to trimming and J lost 4 bases; unmatched junction nucleotides: 7. CDR3 nucleotides: TGTGCCAGCAGAGACGGACTAGCGGGAGTCGCAGATACGCAGTATTTT. Its protein product is CASRDGLAGVADTQYF. The complete variable domain, with remaining parts taken from reference TRBV13 and TRBJ2-3, reads AAGVIQSPRHLIKEKRETATLKCYPIPRHDTVYWYQQGPGQDPQFLISFYEKMQSDKGSIPDRFSAQQFSDYHSELNMSSLELGDSALYFCASRDGLAGVADTQYFGPGTRLTVL.

V is TRBV6-6 and J is TRBJ1-1; D is ambiguous. Germline lookup yields CDR1 MNHNY and CDR2 SVGAGI (reference sequence). V was clipped by 7 bases and J by 4 bases, with 19 bases between them. CDR3 length: 15 residues. The CDR3 nucleotides read TGTGCCAGCACCCAAAGTGGCCACTCGGGCACTGAAGCTTTCTTT. Its protein is CASTQSGHSGTEAFF.

The chain is built from TRBV9 and TRBJ1-2, with D unclear. The CDR3 is made up of 14 amino acids. The germline CDR1 and CDR2 sequences are SGDLS and YYNGEE. V lost 0 bases, J lost 2 bases, and 8 bases lay in between. CDR3 residues: CASSVDWTNYGYTF. In nucleotides, the CDR3 is TGTGCCAGCAGCGTAGACTGGACCAACTATGGCTACACCTTC.

This clone turned up a few times. Other DNA sequences in this specimen translate into the identical CDR3. This chain joins TRBV4-2 and TRBJ1-3, with 7 bases that match TRBD1. V lost 4 bases, J lost 0 bases, and 0 bases stayed unmatched. From germline, CDR1 is LGHNA and CDR2 YNFKEQ. The CDR3 has 14 residues. The CDR3 DNA sequence: TGTGCCAGCAGCCGGGACAGCTCTGGAAACACCATATATTTT. Protein sequence: CASSRDSSGNTIYF.

The genes are TRBV4-1 and TRBJ2-3, with 10 bases that match TRBD2. V gave up 4 bases and J gave up 4 bases; unmatched junction bases: 14. The CDR3 contains 18 residues. Germline assignment: CDR1 MGHRA and CDR2 YSYEKL. The CDR3 DNA reads as TGCGCCAGCAGCCGGGCTAGCGGGAGTAGGACGAGCGCAGATACGCAGTATTTT. It yields the protein CASSRASGSRTSADTQYF.

The chain links TRBV7-2 to TRBJ1-1, with D possibly TRBD1 on 5 matching bases. This CDR3 contains 14 residues. Per the germline V gene, CDR1 is SGHTA and CDR2 is FQGNSA. V lost 2 bases, J lost 5 bases, and 12 bases lay in between. This chain's CDR3 is CASSLLGVGTEAFF. The DNA of the CDR3 is TGTGCCAGCAGCTTATTAGGGGTGGGGACTGAAGCTTTCTTT.

This chain connects TRBV9 to TRBJ2-3; 7 bases are shared with TRBD1. Germline V gives CDR1 SGDLS, CDR2 YYNGEE. The CDR3 has 15 residues. Germline trimming cut 4 bases from V and 3 bases from J; bases unmatched to any gene: 8. For the CDR3, the DNA is TGTGCCAGCAGCCTCAGACAGGGAAGAACAGATACGCAGTATTTT. It yields the protein CASSLRQGRTDTQYF.

The chain has TRBV4-3 and TRBJ1-5, with 8 bases fitting TRBD1. The CDR3 consists of 15 residues. The ends lost 0 bases at V and 6 bases at J; junction bases unmatched: 4. The germline V gene encodes CDR1 LGHNA and CDR2 YSLEER. The CDR3 DNA is TGCGCCAGCAGCCAAGATTCAACAGGGGGTCAGCCCCAGCATTTT. It encodes CASSQDSTGGQPQHF.

A single count supports this clone. The chain links TRBV6-5 to TRBJ1-1, with D hard to call. Germline V gene data show CDR1 as MNHEY and CDR2 as SVGAGI. Trimming cost V 2 bases and J 8 bases, with 12 bases left between them. This CDR3 has 13 residues. CDR3 residues: CASSYRPLGEAFF. The CDR3 DNA sequence: TGTGCCAGCAGTTACAGGCCGCTAGGAGAAGCTTTCTTT.

This clone was seen more than once but under ten times. V gene TRBV2 combines with J gene TRBJ2-1; D is possibly TRBD1 or TRBD2 (5 bases each). Between the trimmed V and J ends, which lost 6 bases and 7 bases, there was a span of 19 bases. CDR1 is SNHLY and CDR2 is FYNNEI in the germline V gene. The CDR3 runs 15 residues. The CDR3 coding sequence is TGTGCCAGCAGGCTGACAGCCTTGGGGGTAAATGAGCAGTTCTTC. It encodes CASRLTALGVNEQFF.

This chain uses TRBV18 with TRBJ2-3; D perhaps matches TRBD2 (5 bases). The CDR3 is 13 residues long. The ends were cut back, 2 bases at V and 8 bases at J, with 11 bases in the middle. Germline V gives CDR1 KGHSH, CDR2 LQKENI. CDR3 in DNA: TGTGCCAGCTCACCATCGGGAAGTACTACGCAGTATTTT. Translation gives CASSPSGSTTQYF.

This chain connects TRBV7-8 to TRBJ2-7, with D possibly matching TRBD2 (6 bases). Trimming took 5 bases from V and 6 from J, leaving 11 bases between them. The CDR3 is 12 residues long. Germline values: CDR1 SGHVS, CDR2 FQNEAQ. The CDR3 here is CASSERLGEQYF. The CDR3 coding sequence is TGTGCCAGCAGCGAAAGACTAGGCGAGCAGTACTTC.

The chain employs TRBV18 and TRBJ1-4; no definite D call. This CDR3 spans 14 amino acids. The germline V and J ends were trimmed by 3 bases and 0 bases, with 5 bases remaining between them. Per the germline V gene, CDR1 is KGHSH and CDR2 is LQKENI. CDR3 coding DNA: TGTGCCAGCTCACCGCGCGCAACTAATGAAAAACTGTTTTTT. The encoded protein is CASSPRATNEKLFF.